This T cell receptor (beta chain) was sequenced for a study of shared clonotypes between healthy human individuals. Study background: Each donor's CD4 naive and CD4 memory cells filled three plates apiece, CD8 naive two, and CD8 memory one.

Comment on this clone: Its antigen is not identified.

The V and J ends lost 0 bases and 2 bases respectively, with 6 bases between them. The germline V gene encodes CDR1 SEHNR and CDR2 FQNEAQ (reference sequence). This CDR3 region has 14 residues. There were no recent acute infections or vaccinations among the donors, who were healthy HIV-negative adults. The authors divided CD4+ cells into CD45RA+ naive and CD45RA-negative memory subsets. Findings of the study overall: Of the naive CD4 clonotypes, about 5% were shared across four donors.

The method was immunoSEQ multiplex PCR; TCRdb's version includes in-frame clones alone and lacks a portion of them. The top ten hold roughly 0.39% of the sample, which has roughly 2,500,000 clones, over 85% seen once. The chain employs TRBV7-9 and TRBJ2-3, with D hard to call. The receptor comes from a man between 18 and 29 years old in good health. Some clones in this sample may be carry-over from other donors' samples. Sequencing used naive CD4+ T cells from PBMCs. The sample's subset: CD45RA+ positively selected. CDR3 region: CASSLALFTDTQYF. CDR3 DNA: TGTGCCAGCAGCTTAGCCCTCTTCACAGATACGCAGTATTTT.